The text below deals with one T cell receptor (beta chain). This clonotype came up many times. This clone's antigen is unknown. No qualities accompany the bases; no much larger clone lies one base away. A case-control design nested within a healthcare worker cohort in London, UK, was used, with weekly nasopharyngeal swab PCR tests and blood sampling performed. Healthcare workers were enrolled in the week of the UK lockdown, from 23 to 31 March 2020, and were followed every week for up to 16 weeks. This entry belongs to a study of early T cells in non-severe SARS-CoV-2 infection (dated by TCRdb to about 2021). The study in broad terms: Bulk RNA from unsorted whole blood was used for TCR sequencing, so alpha and beta chains could not be paired.

Preparation of the library involved 5' RACE. The instrument given in TCRdb is NextSeq 500. Unique molecular identifiers were attached to individual cDNA molecules in the TCR library protocol so that sequencing error and PCR bias could be corrected. TCR alpha and beta chains were both sequenced, and the abundances of alpha and beta sequences in each sample were closely correlated with each other. The paper's data handling went like this. Decombinator V4 was used to annotate TCR sequences for V gene, J gene and CDR3. TCRs were defined as expanded if a significant change between any two time points was detected under a Poisson model with p below 0.0001. TCR abundances were normalised to the total number of TCRs sequenced in each sample and reported as counts per million. MAIT TCRs were defined by TRAV1-2 paired with TRAJ12, TRAJ20 or TRAJ33, and iNKT TCRs by TRAV10 paired with TRAJ18. A search of VDJdb, accessed on 1 November 2021, was run for TCRs annotated to CMV, EBV and SARS-CoV-2, with TCRs annotated for multiple antigens excluded. TCRdb's own reprocessing of the public reads used fastp at Q25 and MiXCR and kept productive beta chains. Each entry merges the rows of one CDR3 protein and shows their most common DNA and genes. The authors' filters were not applied to this entry. The sample table shows some 75,000 distinct CDR3 sequences, and approximately 15% are seen once. The ten largest account for 1.2% to 1.5% of the sample.

Germline trimming: 5 bases from V, 3 bases from J; junction bases outside gene matches: 8. There are 15 amino acids in the CDR3, from cysteine to phenylalanine inclusive. Only the CDR3 DNA stays, 45 bases, in frame from base 1. CDR1 and CDR2 are drawn from the germline V gene (reference sequence): MNHEY, SMNVEV. The paper's findings and limits, for the study overall: VDJdb matching was skewed toward anti-spike CD8 responses and likely underestimated virus-specific expansions, missing private and CD4 specificities.

Sample: whole blood. This clonotype originated in an adult who was a healthcare worker with PCR-confirmed SARS-CoV-2 infection or an uninfected control (not recorded which). The V and J genes are TRBV27 and TRBJ2-5; TRBD2 lines up with 8 middle nucleotides. The nucleotide sequence is given as TGTGCCAGCAGTGGAGGATCCGGGGGGGAAGAGACCCAGTACTTC. Its translation reads: CASSGGSGGEETQYF.